The clone carrying this T cell receptor beta chain was observed once. Its antigen is not identified. Between the trimmed V and J ends, which lost 6 bases and 6 bases, there was a span of 15 bases. CDR3 length: 15 amino acids. Germline V gene lookup returns CDR1 MNHNY and CDR2 SVGAGI (reference sequence). The sample comes from a study of shared clonotypes between healthy human individuals. Whole-study findings and limits: Sharing of clonotypes among donors was expected to vary with sequencing depth. Clonotypes which were not shared had lower generation probabilities than clonotypes that all four donors shared. The study generally estimated greater richness for naive than memory subsets.

This table comes from immunoSEQ multiplex PCR, and its TCRdb copy is limited to in-frame clones, with some not included. Here the sample spans some 1,900,000 clones, around 96% being singletons. It was CD45RO-negative cells, positively selected for CCR7, that made up naive CD8 cells, with terminally differentiated effector memory CD45RA+ cells excluded. Donors, healthy HIV-negative adults, lacked recent acute infections or vaccinations. The specimen was naive CD8+ T cells sorted from blood. The chain has TRBV6-6 and TRBJ1-6; no clear D. The receptor was derived from a man between 18 and 29 years old in good health. The CDR3 sequence: CASRPRDNLNSPLHF. CDR3 nucleotides: TGTGCCAGCAGGCCGCGAGACAACCTTAATTCACCCCTCCACTTT.